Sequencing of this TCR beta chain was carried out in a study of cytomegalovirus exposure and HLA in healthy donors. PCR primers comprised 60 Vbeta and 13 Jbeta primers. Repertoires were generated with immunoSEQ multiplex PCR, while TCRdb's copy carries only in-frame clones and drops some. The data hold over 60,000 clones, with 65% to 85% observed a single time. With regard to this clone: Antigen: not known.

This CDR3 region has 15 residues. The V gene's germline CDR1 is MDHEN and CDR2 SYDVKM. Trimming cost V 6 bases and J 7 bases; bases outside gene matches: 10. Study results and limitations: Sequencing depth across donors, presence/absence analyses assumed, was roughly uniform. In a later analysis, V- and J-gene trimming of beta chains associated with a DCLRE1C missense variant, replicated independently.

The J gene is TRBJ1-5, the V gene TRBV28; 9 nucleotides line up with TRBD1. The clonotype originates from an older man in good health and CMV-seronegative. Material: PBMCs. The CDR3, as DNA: TGTGCCAGCAGCCTAACCGGGACAGGGAACCAGCCCCAGCATTTT. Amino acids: CASSLTGTGNQPQHF. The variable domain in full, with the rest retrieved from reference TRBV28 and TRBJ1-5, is DVKVTQSSRYLVKRTGEKVFLECVQDMDHENMFWYRQDPGLGLRLIYFSYDVKMKEKGDIPEGYSVSREKKERFSLILESASTNQTSMYLCASSLTGTGNQPQHFGDGTRLSIL.